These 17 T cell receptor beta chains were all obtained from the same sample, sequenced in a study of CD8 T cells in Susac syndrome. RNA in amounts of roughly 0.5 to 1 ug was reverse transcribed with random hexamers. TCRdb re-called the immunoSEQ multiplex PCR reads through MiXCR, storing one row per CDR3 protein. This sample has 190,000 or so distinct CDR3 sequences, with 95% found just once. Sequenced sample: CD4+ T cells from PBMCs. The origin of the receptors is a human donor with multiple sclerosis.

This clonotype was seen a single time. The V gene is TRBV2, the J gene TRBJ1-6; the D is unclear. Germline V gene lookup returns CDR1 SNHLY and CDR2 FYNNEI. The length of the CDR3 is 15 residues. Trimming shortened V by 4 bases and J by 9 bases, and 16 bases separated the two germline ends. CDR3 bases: TGTGCCAGCAGTGTTTTAAGCAGAGAAGCTTCACCCCTCCACTTT. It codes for CASSVLSREASPLHF.

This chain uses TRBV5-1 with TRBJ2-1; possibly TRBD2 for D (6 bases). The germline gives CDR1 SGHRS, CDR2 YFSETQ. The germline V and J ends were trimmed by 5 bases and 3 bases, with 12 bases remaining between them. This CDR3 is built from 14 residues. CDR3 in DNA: TGCGCCAGCAGGATGGGGGGTAGCTACAATGAGCAGTTCTTC. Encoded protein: CASRMGGSYNEQFF.

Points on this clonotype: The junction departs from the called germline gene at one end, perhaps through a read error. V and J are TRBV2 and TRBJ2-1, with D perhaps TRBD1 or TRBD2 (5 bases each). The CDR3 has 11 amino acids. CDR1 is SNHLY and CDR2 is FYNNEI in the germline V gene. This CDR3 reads CASSTNRDHLF. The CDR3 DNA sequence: TGTGCCAGCAGTACTAACCGGGACCACCTCTTC.

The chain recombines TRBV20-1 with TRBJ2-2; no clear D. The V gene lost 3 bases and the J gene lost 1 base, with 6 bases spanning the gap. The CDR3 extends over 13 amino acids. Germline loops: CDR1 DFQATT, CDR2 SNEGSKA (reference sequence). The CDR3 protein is CSASPQNTGELFF. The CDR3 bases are TGCAGTGCTAGCCCACAGAACACCGGGGAGCTGTTTTTT.

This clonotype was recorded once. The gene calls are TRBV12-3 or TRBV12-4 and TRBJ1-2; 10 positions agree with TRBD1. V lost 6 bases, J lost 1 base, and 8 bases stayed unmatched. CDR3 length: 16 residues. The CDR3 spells CASSAGTGDDNYGYTF. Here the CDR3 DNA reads TGTGCCAGCAGCGCCGGGACAGGGGATGATAACTATGGCTACACCTTC.

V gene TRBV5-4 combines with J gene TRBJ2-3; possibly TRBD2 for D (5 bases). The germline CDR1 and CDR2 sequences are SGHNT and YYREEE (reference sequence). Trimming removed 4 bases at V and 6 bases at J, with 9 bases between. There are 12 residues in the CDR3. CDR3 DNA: TGTGCCAGCAGCCCGACGGGGGATACGCAGTATTTT. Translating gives CASSPTGDTQYF.

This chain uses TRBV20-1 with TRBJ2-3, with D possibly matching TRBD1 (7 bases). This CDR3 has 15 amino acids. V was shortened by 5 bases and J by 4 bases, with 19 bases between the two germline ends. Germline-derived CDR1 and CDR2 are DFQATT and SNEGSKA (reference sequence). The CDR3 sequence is CSAEAGQGVPDTQYF. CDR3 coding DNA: TGCAGTGCTGAAGCGGGCCAGGGGGTGCCAGATACGCAGTATTTT.

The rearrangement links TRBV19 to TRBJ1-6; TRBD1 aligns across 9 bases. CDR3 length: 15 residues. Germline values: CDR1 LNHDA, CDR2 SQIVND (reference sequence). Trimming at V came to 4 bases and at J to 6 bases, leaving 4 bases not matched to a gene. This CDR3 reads CASSTQGAGNSPLHF. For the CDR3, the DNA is TGTGCCAGTAGTACACAGGGGGCGGGTAATTCACCCCTCCACTTT.

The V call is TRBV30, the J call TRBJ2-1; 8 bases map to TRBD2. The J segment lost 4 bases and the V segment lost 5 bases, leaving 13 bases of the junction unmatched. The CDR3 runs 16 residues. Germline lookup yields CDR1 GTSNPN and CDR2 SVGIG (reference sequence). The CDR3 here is CAWFPAGGRGYNEQFF. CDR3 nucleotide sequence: TGTGCCTGGTTCCCGGCGGGGGGACGAGGATACAATGAGCAGTTCTTC.

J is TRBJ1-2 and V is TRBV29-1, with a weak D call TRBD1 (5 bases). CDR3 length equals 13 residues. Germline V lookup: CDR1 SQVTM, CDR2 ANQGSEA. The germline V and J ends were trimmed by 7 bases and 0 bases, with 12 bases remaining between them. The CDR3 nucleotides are TGCAGCGCCGGGGACGGATCTAACTATGGCTACACCTTC. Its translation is CSAGDGSNYGYTF.

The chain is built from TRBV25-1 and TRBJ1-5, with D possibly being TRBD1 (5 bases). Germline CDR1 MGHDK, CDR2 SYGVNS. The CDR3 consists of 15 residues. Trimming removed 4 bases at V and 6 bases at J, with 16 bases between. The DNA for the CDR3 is TGTGCCAGCAGTGCCGCGGCGGGGGGGGTTCAGCCCCAGCATTTT. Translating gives CASSAAAGGVQPQHF.

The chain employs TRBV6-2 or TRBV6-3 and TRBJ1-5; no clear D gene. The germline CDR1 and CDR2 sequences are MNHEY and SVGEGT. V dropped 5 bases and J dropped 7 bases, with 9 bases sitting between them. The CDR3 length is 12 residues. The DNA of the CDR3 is TGTGCCAGCAGTCCCTACGGCCAGCCCCAGCATTTT. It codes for CASSPYGQPQHF.

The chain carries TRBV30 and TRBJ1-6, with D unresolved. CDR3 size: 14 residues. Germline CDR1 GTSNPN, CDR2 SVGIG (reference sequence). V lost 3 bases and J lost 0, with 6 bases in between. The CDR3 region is CAWSVSSYNSPLHF. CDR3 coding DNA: TGTGCCTGGAGCGTAAGCTCCTATAATTCACCCCTCCACTTT.

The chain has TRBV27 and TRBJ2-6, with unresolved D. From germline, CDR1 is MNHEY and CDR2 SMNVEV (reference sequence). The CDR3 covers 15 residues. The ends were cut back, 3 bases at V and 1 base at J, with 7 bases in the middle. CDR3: CASSFPSSGANVLTF. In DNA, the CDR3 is TGTGCCAGCAGTTTTCCCTCTTCTGGGGCCAACGTCCTGACTTTC.

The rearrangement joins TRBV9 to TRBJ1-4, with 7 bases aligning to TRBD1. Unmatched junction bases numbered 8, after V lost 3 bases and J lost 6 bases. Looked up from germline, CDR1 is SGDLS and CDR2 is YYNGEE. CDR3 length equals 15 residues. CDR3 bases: TGTGCCAGCAGCGCAACGGAGGGGGCCTATGAAAAACTGTTTTTT. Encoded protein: CASSATEGAYEKLFF.

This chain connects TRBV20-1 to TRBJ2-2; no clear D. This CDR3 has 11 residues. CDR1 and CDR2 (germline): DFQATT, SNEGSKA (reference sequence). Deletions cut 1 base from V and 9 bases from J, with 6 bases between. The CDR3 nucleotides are TGCAGTGCTAGAGGGCCCCGGGAGCTGTTTTTT. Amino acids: CSARGPRELFF.

CDR3 region: CASSEAIWQLFF. The DNA for the CDR3 is TGTGCCAGCAGTGAAGCGATATGGCAACTGTTTTTT. This chain uses TRBV2 with TRBJ1-4; no reliable D call. Between the trimmed V and J ends, which lost 0 bases and 12 bases, there was a span of 8 bases. The germline gives CDR1 SNHLY, CDR2 FYNNEI. The CDR3 length is 12 residues.